Below are 16 T cell receptor beta chains sequenced from a single sample in a study of blood T cell repertoires in COVID-19. Produced via immunoSEQ multiplex PCR; TCRdb's table is partial and in-frame only. The data show around 58,000 clones, almost 90% seen once. The sequenced sample was peripheral blood. Receptor source: a man aged 55 to 70 with active COVID-19.

This clone turned up a few times. The chain has TRBV7-3 and TRBJ2-3, with 8 nucleotides matching TRBD1. Germline-derived CDR1 and CDR2 are SGHTA and FQGTGA. The J segment lost 5 bases and the V segment lost 5 bases, leaving 6 bases of the junction unmatched. CDR3 length equals 14 residues. The CDR3 DNA sequence: TGTGCCAGCAGCCCGGACAGGGTTGGAGATACGCAGTATTTT. Translating it yields CASSPDRVGDTQYF.

V and J are TRBV5-1 and TRBJ2-3; tentative D call: TRBD1 (5 bases). Looked up from germline, CDR1 is SGHRS and CDR2 is YFSETQ. This CDR3 is 16 amino acids long. V was clipped by 0 bases and J by 6 bases, with 17 bases between them. The CDR3: CASSLVIQGRVDTQYF. The CDR3 DNA is TGCGCCAGCAGCTTGGTGATCCAGGGTAGGGTCGATACGCAGTATTTT.

The chain carries TRBV19 and TRBJ1-2; 7 bases match TRBD1. The CDR3 is 15 residues long. Germline assignment: CDR1 LNHDA and CDR2 SQIVND (reference sequence). V was pared by 3 bases and J by 7 bases, with 11 bases of the junction left unmatched. This chain's CDR3 is CASSIDIQGKSGYTF. For the CDR3, the DNA is TGTGCCAGTAGTATTGACATACAGGGGAAGAGTGGCTACACCTTC.

The chain employs TRBV27 and TRBJ2-6; D is perhaps TRBD2 (6 bases). Trimming cost V 5 bases and J 0 bases, with 11 bases left between them. Germline V gene data show CDR1 as MNHEY and CDR2 as SMNVEV (reference sequence). There are 16 residues in the CDR3. The CDR3 sequence is CASSALGGSGANVLTF. The CDR3 DNA sequence: TGTGCCAGCAGTGCCTTGGGGGGCTCTGGGGCCAACGTCCTGACTTTC.

The chain joins TRBV19 to TRBJ2-3; 7 bases align to TRBD1. V lost 10 bases and J lost 3; bases outside the gene matches: 4. The CDR3 contains 12 residues. Germline V gene sequence: CDR1 LNHDA, CDR2 SQIVND (reference sequence). In DNA, the CDR3 is TGTGCCACAGGGGGTTCAACAGATACGCAGTATTTT. Translation: CATGGSTDTQYF.

The J gene is TRBJ2-1, the V gene TRBV4-3; D gene unclear. The CDR3 has 14 amino acids. Looked up from germline, CDR1 is LGHNA and CDR2 is YSLEER. The V gene lost 0 bases and the J gene lost 2 bases, with 5 bases spanning the gap. The CDR3 nucleotides are TGCGCCAGCAGCCAAGATCCCACCTACAATGAGCAGTTCTTC. Translation gives CASSQDPTYNEQFF.

V usage is TRBV6-6 and J usage is TRBJ2-7, with 8 positions matching TRBD2. This CDR3 spans 16 amino acids. Germline-derived CDR1 and CDR2 are MNHNY and SVGAGI (reference sequence). With 6 bases clipped from V and 0 bases from J, the junction kept 10 bases outside the gene matches. For the CDR3, the DNA is TGTGCCAGCAGAAATCCCCCCGGGACTAGCTCCTACGAGCAGTACTTC. Residues: CASRNPPGTSSYEQYF.

The gene calls are TRBV7-9 and TRBJ2-2; 8 nucleotides align to TRBD1. The CDR3 is 16 residues long. J gave up 7 bases and V 0 bases, and 7 bases lay outside the gene matches. Germline CDR1 reads SEHNR; CDR2 reads FQNEAQ (reference sequence). The CDR3 bases are TGTGCCAGCAGCTTAGCGACCGGACAGGGAGGCGGGGAGCTGTTTTTT. It yields the protein CASSLATGQGGGELFF.

This clone was seen a single time. The chain carries TRBV28 and TRBJ1-2; TRBD1 aligns across 9 bases. The CDR3 is 15 residues long. After removal of 4 bases from V and 4 bases from J, the junction contained 7 bases not matched to a gene. Germline lookup yields CDR1 MDHEN and CDR2 SYDVKM. The CDR3 region has the DNA TGTGCCAGCAGTTCGGGGACAGGGAACCGCTATGGCTACACCTTC. The encoded protein is CASSSGTGNRYGYTF.

The rearrangement uses TRBV6-1 and TRBJ2-7, with D possibly matching TRBD2 (6 bases). V lost 3 bases and J 9 bases, leaving 21 bases between the germline ends. In germline, CDR1 is MNHNS, CDR2 SASEGT. The length of the CDR3 is 15 residues. CDR3 in DNA: TGTGCCAGCAGTGATGGGACTCCAAAGTTGGGCGGGCAGTACTTC. The encoded protein is CASSDGTPKLGGQYF.

This clone has a handful of counts. The rearrangement links TRBV2 to TRBJ2-7, with 7 bases lining up with TRBD1. The V gene end was trimmed by 4 bases and the J gene end by 3 bases; junction bases not matched to a gene: 3. The germline V gene has CDR1 SNHLY and CDR2 FYNNEI. The CDR3 runs to 13 residues. The CDR3 bases are TGTGCCAGCAGTGCGGGACAGCTCTACGAGCAGTACTTC. Its protein product is CASSAGQLYEQYF.

This chain uses TRBV19 with TRBJ2-3; perhaps TRBD1 as D (6 bases). Germline V CDR1 and CDR2: LNHDA, SQIVND (reference sequence). Trimming took off 6 bases at V and 6 bases at J, with 16 bases between the two ends. The CDR3 totals 14 residues. CDR3 sequence reads: CASRNPPGGDTQYF. The DNA for the CDR3 is TGTGCCAGTAGAAACCCGCCTGGGGGCGATACGCAGTATTTT.

The chain links TRBV3-1 (or the pseudogene TRBV3-2) to TRBJ2-1, with TRBD2 identical over 7 bases. Germline assignment: CDR1 LGHDT and CDR2 YNNKEL (reference sequence). J lost 7 bases, V lost 0 bases, and 6 bases had no gene match. The CDR3 totals 15 residues. CDR3 sequence: CASSQDRAGVNEQFF. The CDR3 nucleotides are TGTGCCAGCAGCCAAGATAGGGCGGGGGTTAATGAGCAGTTCTTC.

The chain carries TRBV4-2 and TRBJ2-7; 7 bases map to TRBD1. V dropped 0 bases and J dropped 5; count of bases not matched to a gene: 4. There are 14 residues in the CDR3. Per the germline V gene, CDR1 is LGHNA and CDR2 is YNFKEQ. CDR3 amino acids: CASSQDDRDHEQYF. As DNA, the CDR3 is TGTGCCAGCAGCCAAGATGACAGGGACCACGAGCAGTACTTC.

The chain carries TRBV28 and TRBJ1-5, with D uncertain. The CDR3 runs to 12 residues. Germline assignment: CDR1 MDHEN and CDR2 SYDVKM. The germline V and J ends were trimmed by 9 bases and 6 bases, with 12 bases remaining between them. The CDR3 reads CASRTYGQPQHF. In nucleotides, the CDR3 is TGTGCCAGTCGGACTTATGGTCAGCCCCAGCATTTT.

This rearrangement joins TRBV27 to TRBJ2-7, with 8 bases aligning to TRBD2. V lost 3 bases to trimming and J lost 4 bases; unmatched junction nucleotides: 5. CDR3 size: 14 residues. The germline V gene has CDR1 MNHEY and CDR2 SMNVEV (reference sequence). DNA of the CDR3: TGTGCCAGCAGTTTTACCCGGGAGGGATACGAGCAGTACTTC. This sequence encodes CASSFTREGYEQYF.